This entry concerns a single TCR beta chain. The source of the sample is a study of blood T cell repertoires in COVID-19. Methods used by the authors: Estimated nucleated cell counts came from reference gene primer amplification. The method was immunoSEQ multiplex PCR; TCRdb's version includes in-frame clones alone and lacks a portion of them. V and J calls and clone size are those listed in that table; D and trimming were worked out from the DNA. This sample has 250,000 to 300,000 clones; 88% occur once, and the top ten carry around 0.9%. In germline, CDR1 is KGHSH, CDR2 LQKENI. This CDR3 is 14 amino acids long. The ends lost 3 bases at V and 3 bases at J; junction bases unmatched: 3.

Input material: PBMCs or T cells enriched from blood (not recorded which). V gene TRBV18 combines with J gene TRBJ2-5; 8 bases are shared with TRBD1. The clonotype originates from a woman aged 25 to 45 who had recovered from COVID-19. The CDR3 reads CASSPGQDKETQYF. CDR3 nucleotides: TGTGCCAGCTCACCGGGACAGGATAAAGAGACCCAGTACTTC.